These 12 T cell receptor beta chains were all obtained from the same sample, sequenced in a study of CD8+ T cells in alopecia areata. After isolation, RNA underwent reverse transcription to generate cDNA as the sequencing template. Measured with immunoSEQ multiplex PCR; TCRdb has only the in-frame clones, and not every one. The sample carries about 200,000 clones, 55% to 75% recorded once. The treatment: oral pan-JAK inhibitor, 5-10 mg twice daily. Here the sequenced sample was CD4+ T cells sorted from blood, taken at week 24, from a patient treated with tofacitinib. The source of these receptors is a human donor with alopecia areata.

The genes are TRBV9 and TRBJ2-3; 10 bases agree with TRBD2. Looked up from germline, CDR1 is SGDLS and CDR2 is YYNGEE. Trimming cost V 4 bases and J 4 bases; bases outside gene matches: 12. CDR3 length: 17 amino acids. The DNA of the CDR3 is TGTGCCAGCAGCCGAGACGAGCGGGGGGGTAATCCAGATACGCAGTATTTT. Translating gives CASSRDERGGNPDTQYF.

This sequence joins TRBV29-1 and TRBJ1-6; TRBD1 agrees at 8 bases. Losses at the gene ends were 6 bases for V and 12 bases for J; bases not matched to a gene: 7. The germline V gene has CDR1 SQVTM and CDR2 ANQGSEA. The CDR3 is made up of 12 amino acids. The CDR3 DNA is TGCAGCGTCGGCGGACAGGGCGTACCCCTCCACTTT. This codes for CSVGGQGVPLHF.

This clone was observed once. This chain connects TRBV18 to TRBJ2-1; 8 bases are shared with TRBD2. Trimming at V came to 2 bases and at J to 7 bases, leaving 10 bases not matched to a gene. Per the germline V gene, CDR1 is KGHSH and CDR2 is LQKENI. This CDR3 comprises 16 residues. The CDR3 here is CASSPTSTSGTNEQFF. The CDR3 DNA sequence: TGTGCCAGCTCACCAACGTCTACTAGCGGTACGAATGAGCAGTTCTTC.

A few counts support this clone. The V call is TRBV5-1, the J call TRBJ2-5; maybe TRBD2 (5 bases). Deletions cut 2 bases from V and 2 bases from J, with 22 bases between. This CDR3 spans 18 amino acids. Germline-derived CDR1 and CDR2 are SGHRS and YFSETQ. CDR3 sequence (DNA): TGCGCCAGCAGCTTTGGGAGCAACCTCGGAAGGCAGCAAGAGACCCAGTACTTC. The encoded protein is CASSFGSNLGRQQETQYF. Complete variable domain (other parts from reference TRBV5-1 and TRBJ2-5): KAGVTQTPRYLIKTRGQQVTLSCSPISGHRSVSWYQQTPGQGLQFLFEYFSETQRNKGNFPGRFSGRQFSNSRSEMNVSTLELGDSALYLCASSFGSNLGRQQETQYFGPGTRLLVL.

The J gene is TRBJ2-5, the V gene TRBV29-1; no definite D call. V was shortened by 4 bases and J by 2 bases, with 8 bases between the two germline ends. The CDR3 runs to 12 residues. The germline gives CDR1 SQVTM, CDR2 ANQGSEA. The DNA of the CDR3 is TGCAGCGTTGTTCCAGATCAAGAGACCCAGTACTTC. It specifies CSVVPDQETQYF.

V usage is TRBV19 and J usage is TRBJ2-6; D may be TRBD1 (5 bases). The CDR3 is 15 amino acids. Germline CDR1 is LNHDA and CDR2 is SQIVND (reference sequence). V lost 6 bases and J 0 bases, leaving 9 bases between the germline ends. The CDR3 spells CASSRVISGANVLTF. The CDR3 DNA follows: TGTGCCAGTAGCAGGGTAATCTCTGGGGCCAACGTCCTGACTTTC. Using reference TRBV19 and TRBJ2-6 for the parts outside the CDR3, the full variable domain is DGGITQSPKYLFRKEGQNVTLSCEQNLNHDAMYWYRQDPGQGLRLIYYSQIVNDFQKGDIAEGYSVSREKKESFPLTVTSAQKNPTAFYLCASSRVISGANVLTFGAGSRLTVL.

V is TRBV30 and J is TRBJ2-2; TRBD1 agrees at 7 bases. The CDR3 loop spans 14 amino acids. V gave up 5 bases and J gave up 0 bases; unmatched junction bases: 3. Germline values: CDR1 GTSNPN, CDR2 SVGIG (reference sequence). CDR3 sequence reads: CAWRQGTNTGELFF. CDR3 DNA sequence: TGTGCCTGGCGACAGGGCACGAACACCGGGGAGCTGTTTTTT.

The chain is built from TRBV15 and TRBJ2-4, with 10 bases fitting TRBD2. V trimming: 0 bases; J trimming: 7 bases; junction bases outside the gene matches: 9. Germline CDR1 reads LNHNV; CDR2 reads YYDKDF (reference sequence). This CDR3 is 17 amino acids long. As DNA, the CDR3 is TGTGCCACCAGCAGAGAAACCAGCGGGGGGGCCAGGAACATTCAGTACTTC. Encoded protein: CATSRETSGGARNIQYF.

This chain connects TRBV29-1 to TRBJ1-2, with 7 bases that match TRBD1. Losses at the gene ends were 4 bases for V and 2 bases for J; bases not matched to a gene: 4. Germline V gene sequence: CDR1 SQVTM, CDR2 ANQGSEA. The CDR3 consists of 13 residues. CDR3 sequence reads: CSVGGGRNYGYTF. The DNA for the CDR3 is TGCAGCGTTGGAGGGGGCCGCAACTATGGCTACACCTTC.

The V and J genes are TRBV13 and TRBJ2-2; TRBD1 agrees at 8 bases. V was pared by 3 bases and J by 3 bases, with 9 bases of the junction left unmatched. Germline CDR1 reads PRHDT; CDR2 reads FYEKMQ (reference sequence). There are 17 residues in the CDR3. The CDR3 reads CASSFSWTGSDTGELFF. DNA of the CDR3: TGTGCCAGCAGCTTCTCCTGGACAGGGAGCGACACCGGGGAGCTGTTTTTT.

The chain has TRBV25-1 and TRBJ2-5, with 8 bases aligning to TRBD1. The V segment lost 4 bases and the J segment 5 bases; nucleotides outside the gene matches: 12. Germline V CDR1 and CDR2: MGHDK, SYGVNS. CDR3 size: 16 residues. This chain's CDR3 is CASSGGQASSGETQYF. The DNA of the CDR3 is TGTGCCAGCAGTGGGGGACAGGCGTCCTCGGGGGAGACCCAGTACTTC.

V and J are TRBV4-3 and TRBJ2-7; the D gene is possibly TRBD1 (6 bases). V lost 0 bases, J lost 2 bases, and 14 bases lay in between. Germline V gives CDR1 LGHNA, CDR2 YSLEER. The CDR3 consists of 16 residues. The CDR3 sequence: CASSQDVTGLPYEQYF. The CDR3 DNA sequence: TGCGCCAGCAGCCAAGATGTAACAGGGCTCCCCTACGAGCAGTACTTC.